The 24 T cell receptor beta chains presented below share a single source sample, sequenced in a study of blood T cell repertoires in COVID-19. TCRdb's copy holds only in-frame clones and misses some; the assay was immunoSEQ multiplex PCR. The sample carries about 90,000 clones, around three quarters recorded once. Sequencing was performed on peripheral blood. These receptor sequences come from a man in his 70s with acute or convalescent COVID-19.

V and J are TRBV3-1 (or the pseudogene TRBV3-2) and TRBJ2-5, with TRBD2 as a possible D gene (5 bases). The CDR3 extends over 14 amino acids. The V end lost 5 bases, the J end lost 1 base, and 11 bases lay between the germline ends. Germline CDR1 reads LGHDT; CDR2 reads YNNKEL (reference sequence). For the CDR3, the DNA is TGTGCCAGCAGCGGACTTCCGGGCCAAGAGACCCAGTACTTC. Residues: CASSGLPGQETQYF.

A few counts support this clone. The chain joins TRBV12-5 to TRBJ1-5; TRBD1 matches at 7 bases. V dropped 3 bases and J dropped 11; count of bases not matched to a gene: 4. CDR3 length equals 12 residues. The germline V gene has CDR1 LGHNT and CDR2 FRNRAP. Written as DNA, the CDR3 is TGTGCTAGTGGTTTTCAGGGGGTGGCCCAGCATTTT. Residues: CASGFQGVAQHF.

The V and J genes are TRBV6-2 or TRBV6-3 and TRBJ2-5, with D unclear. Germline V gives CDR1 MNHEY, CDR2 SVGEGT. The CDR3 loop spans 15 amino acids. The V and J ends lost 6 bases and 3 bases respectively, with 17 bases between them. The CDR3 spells CASSSSQARKETQYF. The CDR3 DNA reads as TGTGCCAGCAGCTCCAGCCAGGCTCGGAAAGAGACCCAGTACTTC.

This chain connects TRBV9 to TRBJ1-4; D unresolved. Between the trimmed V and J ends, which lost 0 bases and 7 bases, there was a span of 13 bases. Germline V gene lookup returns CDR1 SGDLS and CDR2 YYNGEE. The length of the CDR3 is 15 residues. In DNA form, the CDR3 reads TGTGCCAGCAGCGTAGGATTGGGAGAGAGTGAAAAACTGTTTTTT. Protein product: CASSVGLGESEKLFF.

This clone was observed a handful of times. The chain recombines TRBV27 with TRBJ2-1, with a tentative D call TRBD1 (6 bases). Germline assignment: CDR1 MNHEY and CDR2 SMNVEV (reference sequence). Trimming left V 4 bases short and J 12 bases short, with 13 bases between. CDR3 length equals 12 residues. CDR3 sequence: CASSSGQRGQFF. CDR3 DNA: TGTGCCAGCAGTTCTGGACAGCGAGGGCAGTTCTTC.

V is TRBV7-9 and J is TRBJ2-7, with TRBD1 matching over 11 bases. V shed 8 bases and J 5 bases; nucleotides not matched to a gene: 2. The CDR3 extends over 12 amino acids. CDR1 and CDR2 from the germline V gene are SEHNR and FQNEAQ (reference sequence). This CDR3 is CASRDRGDEQYF. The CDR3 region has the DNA TGTGCCAGCCGGGACAGGGGGGACGAGCAGTACTTC.

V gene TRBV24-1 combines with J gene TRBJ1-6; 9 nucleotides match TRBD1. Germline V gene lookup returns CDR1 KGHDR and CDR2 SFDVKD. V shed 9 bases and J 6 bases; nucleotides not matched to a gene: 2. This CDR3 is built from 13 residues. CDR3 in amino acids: CATSDRGNSPLHF. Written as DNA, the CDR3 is TGTGCCACCTCGGACAGGGGTAATTCACCCCTCCACTTT.

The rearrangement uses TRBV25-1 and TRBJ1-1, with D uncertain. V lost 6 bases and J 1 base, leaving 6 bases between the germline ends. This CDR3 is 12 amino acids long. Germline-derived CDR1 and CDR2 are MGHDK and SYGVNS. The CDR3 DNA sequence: TGTGCCAGCAGAAGACAGAACACTGAAGCTTTCTTT. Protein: CASRRQNTEAFF.

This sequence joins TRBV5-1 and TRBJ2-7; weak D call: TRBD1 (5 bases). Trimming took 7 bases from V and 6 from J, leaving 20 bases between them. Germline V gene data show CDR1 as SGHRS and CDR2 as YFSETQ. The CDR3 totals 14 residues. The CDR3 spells CASERGSGIAEQYF. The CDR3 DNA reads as TGCGCCAGCGAAAGGGGATCAGGGATAGCCGAGCAGTACTTC.

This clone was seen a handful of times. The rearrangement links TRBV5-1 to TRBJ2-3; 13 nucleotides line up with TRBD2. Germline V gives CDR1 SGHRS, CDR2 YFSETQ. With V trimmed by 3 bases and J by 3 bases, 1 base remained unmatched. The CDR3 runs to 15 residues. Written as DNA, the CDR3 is TGCGCCAGCAGCTCACTAGCGGGAGGGACAGATACGCAGTATTTT. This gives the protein CASSSLAGGTDTQYF. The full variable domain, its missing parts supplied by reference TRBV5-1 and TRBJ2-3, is KAGVTQTPRYLIKTRGQQVTLSCSPISGHRSVSWYQQTPGQGLQFLFEYFSETQRNKGNFPGRFSGRQFSNSRSEMNVSTLELGDSALYLCASSSLAGGTDTQYFGPGTRLTVL.

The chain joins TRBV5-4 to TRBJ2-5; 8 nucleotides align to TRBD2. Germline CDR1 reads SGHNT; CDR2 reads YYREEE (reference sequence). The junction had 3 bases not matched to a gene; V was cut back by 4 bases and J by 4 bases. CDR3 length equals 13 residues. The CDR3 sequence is CASSLRGAETQYF. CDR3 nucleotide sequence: TGTGCCAGCAGCCTGCGGGGGGCAGAGACCCAGTACTTC.

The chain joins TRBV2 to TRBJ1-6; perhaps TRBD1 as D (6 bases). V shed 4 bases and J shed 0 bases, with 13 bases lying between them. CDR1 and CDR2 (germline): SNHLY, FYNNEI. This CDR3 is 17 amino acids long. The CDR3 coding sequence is TGTGCCAGCAGTGGACGACAGGTTTTCTCCTATAATTCACCCCTCCACTTT. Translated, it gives CASSGRQVFSYNSPLHF.

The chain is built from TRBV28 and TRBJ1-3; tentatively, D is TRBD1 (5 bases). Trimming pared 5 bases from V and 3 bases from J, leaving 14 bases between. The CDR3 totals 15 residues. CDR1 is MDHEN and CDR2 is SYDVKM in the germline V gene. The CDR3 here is CASSETVEDGNTIYF. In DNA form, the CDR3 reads TGTGCCAGCAGTGAGACAGTAGAGGATGGAAACACCATATATTTT.

The CDR3 sequence: CASSPLGQGWTEAFF. In DNA form, the CDR3 reads TGTGCCAGCAGTCCTCTGGGACAGGGATGGACTGAAGCTTTCTTT. The V and J genes are TRBV28 and TRBJ1-1, with 9 nucleotides matching TRBD1. Germline V gene data show CDR1 as MDHEN and CDR2 as SYDVKM. The CDR3 contains 15 residues. The V segment lost 5 bases and the J segment 5 bases; nucleotides outside the gene matches: 9.

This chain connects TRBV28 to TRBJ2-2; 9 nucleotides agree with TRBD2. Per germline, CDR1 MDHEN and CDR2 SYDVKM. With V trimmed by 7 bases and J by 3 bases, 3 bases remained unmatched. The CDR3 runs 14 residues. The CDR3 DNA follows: TGTGCCAGCAAAATAGCGGGAGACACCGGGGAGCTGTTTTTT. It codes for CASKIAGDTGELFF. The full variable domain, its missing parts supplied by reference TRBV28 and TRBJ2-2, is DVKVTQSSRYLVKRTGEKVFLECVQDMDHENMFWYRQDPGLGLRLIYFSYDVKMKEKGDIPEGYSVSREKKERFSLILESASTNQTSMYLCASKIAGDTGELFFGEGSRLTVL.

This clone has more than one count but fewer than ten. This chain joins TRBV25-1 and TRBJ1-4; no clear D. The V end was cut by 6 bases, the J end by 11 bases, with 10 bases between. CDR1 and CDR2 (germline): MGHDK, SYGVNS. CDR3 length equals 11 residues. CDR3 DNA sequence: TGTGCCAGCAGCAATTCGAGGAAACTGTTTTTT. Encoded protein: CASSNSRKLFF.

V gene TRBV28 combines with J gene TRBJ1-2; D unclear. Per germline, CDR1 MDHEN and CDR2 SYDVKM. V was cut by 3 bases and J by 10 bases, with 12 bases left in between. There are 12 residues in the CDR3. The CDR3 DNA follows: TGTGCCAGCAGTTTGACGGGGAGTAACTACACCTTC. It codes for CASSLTGSNYTF.

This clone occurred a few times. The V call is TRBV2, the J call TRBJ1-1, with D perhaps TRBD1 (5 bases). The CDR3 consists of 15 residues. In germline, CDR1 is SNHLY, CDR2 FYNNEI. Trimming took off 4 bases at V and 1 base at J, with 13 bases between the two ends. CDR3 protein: CASSGRGTANTEAFF. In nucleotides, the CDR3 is TGTGCCAGCAGTGGGCGGGGGACGGCGAACACTGAAGCTTTCTTT.

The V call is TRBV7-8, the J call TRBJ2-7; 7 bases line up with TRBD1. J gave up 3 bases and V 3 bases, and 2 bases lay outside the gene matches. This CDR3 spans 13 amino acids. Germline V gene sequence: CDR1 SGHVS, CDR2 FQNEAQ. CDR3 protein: CASSLGQNYEQYV. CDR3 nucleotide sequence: TGTGCCAGCAGCTTGGGACAGAACTACGAGCAGTACGTC.

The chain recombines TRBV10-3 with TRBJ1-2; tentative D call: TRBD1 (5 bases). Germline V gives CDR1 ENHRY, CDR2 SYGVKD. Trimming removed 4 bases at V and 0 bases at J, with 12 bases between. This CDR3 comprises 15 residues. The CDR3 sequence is CAISGQGLTNYGYTF. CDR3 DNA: TGTGCCATCAGTGGGCAGGGCCTAACTAACTATGGCTACACCTTC.

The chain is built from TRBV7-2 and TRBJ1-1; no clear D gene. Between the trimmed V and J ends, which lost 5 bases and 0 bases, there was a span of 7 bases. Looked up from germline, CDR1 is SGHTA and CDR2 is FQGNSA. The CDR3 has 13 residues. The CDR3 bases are TGTGCCAGCAGCGCCGGGATGAACACTGAAGCTTTCTTT. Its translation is CASSAGMNTEAFF.

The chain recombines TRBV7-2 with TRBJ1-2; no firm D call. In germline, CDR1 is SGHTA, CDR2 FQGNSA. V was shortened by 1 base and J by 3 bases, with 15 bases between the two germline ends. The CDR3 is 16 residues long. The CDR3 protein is CASSLVSGQWDYGYTF. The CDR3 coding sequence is TGTGCCAGCAGCTTAGTTAGCGGGCAGTGGGACTATGGCTACACCTTC.

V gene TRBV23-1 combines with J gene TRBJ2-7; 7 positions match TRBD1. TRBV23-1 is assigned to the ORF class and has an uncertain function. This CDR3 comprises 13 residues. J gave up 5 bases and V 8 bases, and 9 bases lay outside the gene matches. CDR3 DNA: TGCGCCAGCCCCCGACAGGGAACCCACGAGCAGTACGTC. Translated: CASPRQGTHEQYV.

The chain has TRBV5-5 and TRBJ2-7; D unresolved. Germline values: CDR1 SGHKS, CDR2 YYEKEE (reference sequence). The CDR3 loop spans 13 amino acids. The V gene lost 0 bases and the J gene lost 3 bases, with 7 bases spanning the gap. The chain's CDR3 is CASSLAEYYEQYV. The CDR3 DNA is TGTGCCAGCAGCTTGGCCGAGTACTACGAGCAGTACGTC.